The clone carrying this T cell receptor (beta chain) is a singleton in its sample. Individuals drawn from 20 to 25 US areas were roughly 18 to 100 years old. The entry originates in a study of blood T cell repertoires in COVID-19. After removal of 2 bases from V and 3 bases from J, the junction contained 9 bases not matched to a gene. The V gene's germline CDR1 is MDHEN and CDR2 SYDVKM. This CDR3 has 17 residues. Original data processing: Scientists estimated how many nucleated cells there were by amplifying reference gene primers. Clones were sequenced by immunoSEQ multiplex PCR, and TCRdb holds only the in-frame ones, with some missing. V and J calls and clone size are as listed in that table; D and trimming were resolved from the DNA. The sample holds more than 250,000 clones, more than 70% seen once.

V is TRBV28 and J is TRBJ1-4; the match to TRBD1 covers 7 bases. The TCR originated in a woman aged 40 to 49 with acute COVID-19. Specimen: PBMCs or T cells enriched from blood (not recorded which). The CDR3: CASSLTNTGASNEKLFF. CDR3 in DNA: TGTGCCAGCAGTTTAACAAATACAGGGGCTTCTAATGAAAAACTGTTTTTT.